Below, one TCR beta chain is given with its context. The antigen remains unidentified. The sample originates from a study of spatial heterogeneity in lung cancer. About the study: TCR transcript abundance in tumor regions was strongly correlated with the T cell module score obtained from matched bulk RNA-seq. Study outcomes and limitations: The study found that expanded intratumoral alpha and beta TCR counts tracked tumor mutation counts. Tallies of expanded TCRs, which were sorted into ubiquitous and regional groups, correlated with counts of ubiquitous and regional nonsynonymous mutations, respectively.

TCRdb re-derived calls from the 5' RACE reads in MiXCR, one entry per CDR3 protein. Found here are 900 or so distinct CDR3 sequences, 69% of them singletons; the top ten hold around 27%. The time point denotes: sample taken at primary tumor resection. This specimen was lung tumor tissue, taken at surgery. The receptor was derived from a male donor with early-stage non-small cell lung cancer.

CDR3 residues: CASSNERGYEQYF. The CDR3 bases are TGCGCCAGCAGCAACGAGCGGGGTTACGAGCAGTACTTC. The rearrangement joins TRBV4-3 to TRBJ2-7; 7 positions match TRBD2. This CDR3 spans 13 amino acids. Trimming at V came to 5 bases and at J to 4 bases, leaving 5 bases not matched to a gene. Germline V gene sequence: CDR1 LGHNA, CDR2 YSLEER.